The 11 T cell receptor beta chains listed next were all sequenced from one sample in a study of shared clonotypes between healthy human individuals. CD45RO negativity and positive selection for CCR7 defined naive CD8 cells, a population that excluded terminally differentiated effector memory CD45RA+ cells. Clones were sequenced by immunoSEQ multiplex PCR, and TCRdb holds only the in-frame ones, with some missing. Of under 1 million clones in the sample, about 96% were seen once. The sample taken for sequencing was naive CD8+ T cells sorted from blood. The receptors derive from a man aged 30 to 39 in good health.

The chain links TRBV27 to TRBJ1-2, with 7 bases fitting TRBD1. CDR1 is MNHEY, CDR2 SMNVEV, per germline (reference sequence). With 0 bases clipped from V and 3 bases from J, the junction kept 4 bases outside the gene matches. This CDR3 region has 15 residues. CDR3 sequence reads: CASSLSKGQHYGYTF. DNA for the CDR3: TGTGCCAGCAGTTTATCGAAGGGACAGCACTATGGCTACACCTTC.

The rearrangement uses TRBV11-2 and TRBJ2-7; no clear D gene. Trimming left V 1 base short and J 2 bases short, with 15 bases between. Germline values: CDR1 SGHAT, CDR2 FQNNGV. The CDR3 is made up of 16 amino acids. DNA of the CDR3: TGTGCCAGCAGCTTAGTTGAGCAGAAACCTCCCTACGAGCAGTACTTC. Its translation is CASSLVEQKPPYEQYF.

CDR3 bases: TGCGCCAGCAGTCAACTAGACAGGGGCCCCAACTATGGCTACACCTTC. It yields the protein CASSQLDRGPNYGYTF. The chain employs TRBV23-1 and TRBJ1-2, with 8 nucleotides matching TRBD1. TRBV23-1 is an open reading frame, and its role is uncertain. With 2 bases clipped from V and 2 bases from J, the junction kept 7 bases outside the gene matches. The CDR3 is made up of 16 amino acids.

This chain joins TRBV14 and TRBJ2-1; weak D call: TRBD1 (5 bases). V was cut by 2 bases and J by 10 bases, with 12 bases left in between. The CDR3 is 13 residues long. CDR1 is SGHDN, CDR2 FVKESK, per germline. CDR3 residues: CASSQLDSWEQFF. DNA for the CDR3: TGTGCCAGCAGCCAACTTGACAGTTGGGAGCAGTTCTTC.

This sequence joins TRBV2 and TRBJ1-2, with no clear D. V was clipped by 3 bases and J by 4 bases, with 6 bases between them. CDR1 and CDR2 from the germline V gene are SNHLY and FYNNEI. The CDR3 totals 12 residues. The CDR3 DNA is TGTGCCAGCAGTGAGGCAGCCTATGGCTACACCTTC. It specifies CASSEAAYGYTF.

This CDR3 is CASSSGQPSTNEKLFF. The CDR3 bases are TGCGCCAGCAGCTCTGGACAGCCTTCAACTAATGAAAAACTGTTTTTT. The chain is built from TRBV5-1 and TRBJ1-4; weak D call: TRBD1 (6 bases). V was cut by 3 bases and J by 0 bases, with 12 bases left in between. There are 16 residues in the CDR3. Looked up from germline, CDR1 is SGHRS and CDR2 is YFSETQ.

The gene calls are TRBV7-9 and TRBJ1-2, with TRBD1 matching 7 bases. This CDR3 has 14 amino acids. Germline V gene lookup returns CDR1 SEHNR and CDR2 FQNEAQ (reference sequence). With V trimmed by 5 bases and J by 3 bases, 6 bases remained unmatched. DNA of the CDR3: TGTGCCAGCAGCATCACCGGGACAGACTATGGCTACACCTTC. It specifies CASSITGTDYGYTF.

The chain couples TRBV29-1 to TRBJ2-7; the D gene is possibly TRBD2 (6 bases). This CDR3 has 13 amino acids. CDR1 and CDR2 (germline): SQVTM, ANQGSEA. Trimming pared 7 bases from V and 2 bases from J, leaving 15 bases between. CDR3 region: CSAMSGRTYEQYF. The CDR3 DNA sequence: TGCAGCGCTATGTCGGGGAGGACCTACGAGCAGTACTTC.

V is TRBV28 and J is TRBJ2-7; 10 bases align to TRBD2. CDR1 is MDHEN and CDR2 is SYDVKM in the germline V gene. The CDR3 contains 17 residues. The ends lost 5 bases at V and 7 bases at J; junction bases unmatched: 17. The CDR3 DNA sequence: TGTGCCAGCAGTCCGAGGACCTTAGCGGGAGGTTCTGAAGAGCAGTACTTC. Translating gives CASSPRTLAGGSEEQYF.

This clone was counted once. The chain combines TRBV6-5 with TRBJ2-1; D unclear. V lost 8 bases to trimming and J lost 4 bases, with 6 bases between them. Per germline, CDR1 MNHEY and CDR2 SVGAGI. The CDR3 totals 11 residues. The CDR3 loop is CASGFYNEQFF. CDR3 in DNA: TGTGCCAGCGGGTTTTACAATGAGCAGTTCTTC.

This clone has a single count. This chain uses TRBV4-2 with TRBJ2-3; no clear D. The V end lost 0 bases, the J end lost 5 bases, and 6 bases lay between the germline ends. CDR3 length: 13 residues. Per germline, CDR1 LGHNA and CDR2 YNFKEQ. The CDR3 spells CASSQELIDTQYF. The CDR3 region has the DNA TGTGCCAGCAGCCAAGAACTGATAGATACGCAGTATTTT.